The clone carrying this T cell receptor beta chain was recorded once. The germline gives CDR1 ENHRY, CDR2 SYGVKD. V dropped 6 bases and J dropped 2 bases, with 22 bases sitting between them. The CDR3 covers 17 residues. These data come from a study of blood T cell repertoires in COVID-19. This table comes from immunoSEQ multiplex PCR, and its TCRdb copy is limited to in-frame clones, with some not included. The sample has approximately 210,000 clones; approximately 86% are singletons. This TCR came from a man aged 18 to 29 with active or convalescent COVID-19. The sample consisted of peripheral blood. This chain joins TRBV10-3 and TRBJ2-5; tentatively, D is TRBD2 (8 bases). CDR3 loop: CAIRSGTGGGEQETQYF. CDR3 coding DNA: TGTGCCATCAGGTCCGGGACGGGAGGGGGCGAACAAGAGACCCAGTACTTC.